This T cell receptor beta chain appears in the sequencing data of a study of blood T cell repertoires in COVID-19. Study as a whole: PBMCs, B-cell-depleted T cells, or T cells provided the cDNA or gDNA that made up the material.

Only a few counts were recorded for this clone. J lost 2 bases, V lost 6 bases, and 4 bases had no gene match. The CDR3 is 15 residues long. Germline values: CDR1 SNHLY, CDR2 FYNNEI. Generated by immunoSEQ multiplex PCR, the TCRdb table keeps only in-frame clones and is missing some. The sample gives just over 650,000 clones, 85% to 90% of which show up once; about 0.24% is in the top ten. The gene calls are TRBV2 and TRBJ1-3; 10 nucleotides match TRBD1. This sequence originates from a woman under 30 with acute or convalescent COVID-19. What was sequenced was peripheral blood. The CDR3 reads CASRTTGGTGNTIYF. The CDR3 DNA sequence: TGTGCCAGCAGGACGACAGGGGGCACTGGAAACACCATATATTTT.